One and the same sample provided the 14 T cell receptor beta chains below, sequenced in a study of identical twins. TCRdb re-called the 5' RACE reads with MiXCR, one entry per CDR3 protein. The sample contains about 660,000 distinct CDR3 sequences, 8.6% of which appear only once. The sample was also linked to a second study, of yellow fever vaccine responses in identical twins.

Sequenced material: PBMCs. The source is a woman under 30 in good health.

This clonotype was picked up a small number of times. The V gene is TRBV24-1, the J gene TRBJ1-5; no firm D call. The CDR3 covers 13 residues. CDR1 is KGHDR, CDR2 SFDVKD, per germline. The germline V and J ends were trimmed by 0 bases and 9 bases, with 8 bases remaining between them. Written as DNA, the CDR3 is TGTGCCACCAGTGATTTGCCTGGAGGGCCCCAGCATTTT. Translating gives CATSDLPGGPQHF.

The V gene is TRBV11-2, the J gene TRBJ2-1; 15 bases are a match to TRBD2. The J segment lost 7 bases and the V segment lost 5 bases, leaving 12 bases of the junction unmatched. The CDR3 contains 18 residues. Germline assignment: CDR1 SGHAT and CDR2 FQNNGV. The CDR3 DNA is TGTGCCAGCAGCCCTAAAAAAGGACTAGCGGGAGGGCATAATGAGCAGTTCTTC. Its translation: CASSPKKGLAGGHNEQFF.

This clonotype was counted only a few times. This chain links TRBV30 with TRBJ2-3; 7 bases align to TRBD2. Germline CDR1 is GTSNPN and CDR2 is SVGIG (reference sequence). The CDR3 is 17 residues long. The junction had 18 bases not matched to a gene; V was cut back by 8 bases and J by 1 base. The CDR3 loop reads CAGDERWASGRTDTQYF. The CDR3 DNA reads as TGTGCCGGAGATGAACGATGGGCTAGCGGCCGCACAGATACGCAGTATTTT.

The chain employs TRBV5-1 and TRBJ2-1; 8 bases line up with TRBD2. The CDR3 length is 13 residues. With V trimmed by 3 bases and J by 7 bases, 3 bases remained unmatched. CDR1 SGHRS and CDR2 YFSETQ come from the germline V gene. CDR3 coding DNA: TGCGCCAGCAGCTGGACTAGCTTTAATGAGCAGTTCTTC. Its protein is CASSWTSFNEQFF.

This chain links TRBV6-5 with TRBJ2-2; possibly TRBD2 for D (6 bases). Germline loops: CDR1 MNHEY, CDR2 SVGAGI. Trimming took 2 bases from V and 4 from J, leaving 17 bases between them. The CDR3 is 17 amino acids. CDR3: CASSYGSAGRGTGELFF. CDR3 DNA sequence: TGTGCCAGCAGTTACGGGTCGGCGGGGCGGGGCACCGGGGAGCTGTTTTTT.

The chain uses TRBV12-3 or TRBV12-4 and TRBJ1-5, with TRBD1 matching 11 bases. The V and J ends lost 5 bases and 1 base, in that order; junction bases with no gene match: 7. CDR3 length equals 17 residues. CDR3 in DNA: TGTGCCAGCAGTGGGGACAGGGGGAGAGGGAGCAATCAGCCCCAGCATTTT. Translation gives CASSGDRGRGSNQPQHF.

This clonotype was counted at least ten times. The chain combines TRBV6-2 or TRBV6-3 with TRBJ2-7; D possibly corresponds to TRBD2 (7 bases). CDR1 MNHEY and CDR2 SVGEGT come from the germline V gene. Trimming took 7 bases from V and 3 from J, leaving 16 bases between them. This CDR3 region has 14 residues. CDR3 amino acids: CASTTKGGFYEQYF. The CDR3, as DNA: TGTGCCAGCACAACCAAGGGGGGGTTCTACGAGCAGTACTTC.

Remarks on this clonotype: The junction and the germline gene differ at one end; a read error may be behind it. The chain employs TRBV18 and TRBJ2-4, with D uncertain. This CDR3 contains 12 residues. CDR1 is KGHSH, CDR2 LQKENI, per germline. CDR3 nucleotides: TGTGCCAGCTCACCACTCGGAGCTATTCCGCACTTC. It codes for CASSPLGAIPHF.

This clonotype was counted at least ten times. The chain recombines TRBV6-1 with TRBJ2-4; 7 bases are a match to TRBD1. Trimming cost V 6 bases and J 0 bases; bases outside gene matches: 8. The germline CDR1 and CDR2 sequences are MNHNS and SASEGT. The CDR3 totals 16 residues. CDR3 loop: CASRATGQLAKNIQYF. The CDR3 DNA reads TGTGCCAGCAGAGCGACAGGGCAACTAGCCAAAAACATTCAGTACTTC.

This clonotype was picked up many times. This chain joins TRBV18 and TRBJ2-1, with D possibly being TRBD2 (6 bases). The germline V and J ends were trimmed by 6 bases and 5 bases, with 17 bases remaining between them. Germline V gene data show CDR1 as KGHSH and CDR2 as LQKENI. The CDR3 has 15 amino acids. The chain's CDR3 is CASSSPGGLDNEQFF. In nucleotides, the CDR3 is TGTGCCAGCTCCTCTCCCGGGGGTCTCGACAATGAGCAGTTCTTC.

The sample holds many counts of this clonotype. The J gene is TRBJ2-3, the V gene TRBV10-3; no reliable D call. Germline CDR1 and CDR2: ENHRY and SYGVKD. The CDR3 is 12 residues long. V shed 4 bases and J shed 0 bases, with 2 bases lying between them. CDR3 DNA sequence: TGTGCCATCAGTGGTAGCACAGATACGCAGTATTTT. Translated, it gives CAISGSTDTQYF.

This clonotype was counted a few times. This chain uses TRBV4-3 with TRBJ2-7; no clear D gene. Germline loops: CDR1 LGHNA, CDR2 YSLEER. The CDR3 spans 14 residues. V gave up 1 base and J gave up 0 bases, with 7 bases separating them. For the CDR3, the DNA is TGCGCCAGCAGCCAAGGGCCGACCTCCTACGAGCAGTACTTC. Protein product: CASSQGPTSYEQYF.

This clonotype appeared a few times. The chain recombines TRBV4-1 with TRBJ2-7; D may correspond to TRBD1 or TRBD2 (7 bases each). CDR3 length: 16 amino acids. CDR1 is MGHRA and CDR2 is YSYEKL in the germline V gene. Trimming shortened V by 0 bases and J by 2 bases, and 14 bases separated the two germline ends. CDR3 in DNA: TGCGCCAGCAGCCAAGAGGGGGGGACAGAAACCTACGAGCAGTACTTC. It specifies CASSQEGGTETYEQYF.

This clonotype turned up a few times. The V call is TRBV20-1, the J call TRBJ1-5, with TRBD1 as a possible D gene (5 bases). Trimming stripped 3 bases from V and 3 bases from J, with 9 bases between. The CDR3 sequence is 13 residues long. Germline V lookup: CDR1 DFQATT, CDR2 SNEGSKA (reference sequence). The CDR3 protein is CSASQGYNQPQHF. The CDR3, as DNA: TGCAGTGCTAGCCAGGGTTACAATCAGCCCCAGCATTTT.